Described below is a single TCR beta chain sequence and its context. What it binds is not known. This sample is part of a study of regulatory T cells in long-lasting Graves disease. Overall study results and limits: Persistent disease samples used TRBV28, TRBJ1-2 and TRBJ2-5 preferentially.

Regarding time point: persistent/refractory GD, antithyroid drugs over 5 years with positive TRAb. PBMC-extracted RNA yielded the TCR library. Investigators report Graves' disease was diagnosed under American Thyroid Association guidelines. Researchers made TCR beta libraries by using iRepertoire HTBI primers and running Arm-PCR on CDR3 regions. TCRdb itself ran the multiplex PCR reads through MiXCR, one entry per CDR3 protein. The sample gives more than 650,000 distinct CDR3 sequences, about 30% of which show up once; about 42% is in the top ten. Germline CDR1 reads MNHEY; CDR2 reads SMNVEV (reference sequence). V dropped 5 bases and J dropped 3; count of bases not matched to a gene: 21. The CDR3 covers 20 residues.

The chain has TRBV27 and TRBJ1-5, with TRBD1 identical over 8 bases. The TCR originated in a female donor with Graves disease. The sample here was peripheral blood mononuclear cells (PBMCs), taken when the disease was refractory, from a patient treated with antithyroid drugs. CDR3 DNA: TGTGCCAGCAGTAACTACATTCCCCTTGGACAGGGACGGGACAATCAGCCCCAGCATTTT. Translated: CASSNYIPLGQGRDNQPQHF.